This entry is about one TCR beta chain. As yet, its antigen is unknown. This entry comes from a study of T cell responses to AZD1222 COVID-19 vaccine. Findings of the study overall: At baseline, just six or seven AZD1222 recipients tested seropositive.

Some clones are missing from TCRdb's copy, which holds only in-frame ones; the method was immunoSEQ multiplex PCR. The sample shows approximately 70,000 clones, over 75% of them seen only once. The germline V gene encodes CDR1 SGHNT and CDR2 YYREEE (reference sequence). The V gene lost 6 bases and the J gene lost 4 bases, with 5 bases spanning the gap. This CDR3 spans 12 amino acids. The V and J genes are TRBV5-4 and TRBJ2-6; D gene uncertain. This receptor was identified in an adult in good health. The specimen was peripheral blood, collected on day 0 of AZD1222 vaccination. The chain's CDR3 is CASTSGANVLTF. CDR3 coding DNA: TGTGCCAGCACTTCGGGGGCCAACGTCCTGACTTTC.